This paragraph reports one T cell receptor (beta chain). Its antigen is still unknown. For TCRbeta, the library was prepared with unique molecular identifiers. Each CDR3 protein gets one entry after TCRdb re-called the PCR reads with MiXCR. The table shows approximately 130,000 distinct CDR3 sequences, with 9.7% occurring only once. The data belong to a study of T-cell reconstitution after alpha-beta-depleted transplantation in children. This CDR3 has 17 amino acids. The V gene lost 3 bases and the J gene lost 4 bases, with 19 bases spanning the gap. Germline V gene sequence: CDR1 LNHNV, CDR2 YYDKDF (reference sequence). General observations from the study: Several patients had high TCRbeta diversity at day 60; it came from surviving recipient T cells and thymic progenitors. T-cell counts and diversity were attributed mostly to newly produced T cells one year after transplant.

The specimen was PBMCs, mostly from graft donor cells, collected 180 days after TCRalphabeta/CD19-depleted stem cell transplant. The gene calls are TRBV15 and TRBJ1-5, with D possibly TRBD1 on 5 matching bases. The clonotype originates from a girl under two years old who had a stem cell transplant for combined immunodeficiency, so the T cells may come from the graft donor. The CDR3 region has the DNA TGTGCCACCAGCAGCGGCAGGGCTGGCGCACAAAATCAGCCCCAGCATTTT. It codes for CATSSGRAGAQNQPQHF. The full variable domain, its missing parts supplied by reference TRBV15 and TRBJ1-5, is DAMVIQNPRYQVTQFGKPVTLSCSQTLNHNVMYWYQQKSSQAPKLLFHYYDKDFNNEADTPDNFQSRRPNTSFCFLDIRSPGLGDTAMYLCATSSGRAGAQNQPQHFGDGTRLSIL.